This entry lists 12 T cell receptor beta chains sequenced from one sample in a study of cytomegalovirus exposure and HLA in healthy donors. Use of 60 Vbeta and 13 Jbeta primers characterized the PCR. Using immunoSEQ multiplex PCR, the repertoire was profiled, and TCRdb retains in-frame clones only, with some absent. The sample shows 60,000 to 75,000 clones, over 75% of them seen only once. Sequenced input: PBMCs. These TCRs come from a female donor in good health and CMV-seronegative.

The chain recombines TRBV7-6 with TRBJ2-5; D is possibly TRBD2 (5 bases). CDR3 length: 13 amino acids. V was cut by 5 bases and J by 5 bases, with 12 bases left in between. From germline, CDR1 is SGHVS and CDR2 FNYEAQ. The CDR3 DNA sequence: TGTGCCAGCAGCCTTGGACTGGGGGAGACCCAGTACTTC. Translating gives CASSLGLGETQYF.

This chain joins TRBV7-6 and TRBJ1-1; 8 nucleotides line up with TRBD1. The trim removed 1 base at V and 7 bases at J, leaving 5 bases unmatched. The germline V gene encodes CDR1 SGHVS and CDR2 FNYEAQ. This CDR3 is 14 amino acids long. The CDR3 coding sequence is TGTGCCAGCAGCTTAGTTGGACAGGGAGATGAAGCTTTCTTT. Its translation: CASSLVGQGDEAFF. Using reference TRBV7-6 and TRBJ1-1 for the parts outside the CDR3, the full variable domain is GAGVSQSPRYKVTKRGQDVALRCDPISGHVSLYWYRQALGQGPEFLTYFNYEAQQDKSGLPNDRFSAERPEGSISTLTIQRTEQRDSAMYRCASSLVGQGDEAFFGQGTRLTVV.

J is TRBJ2-1 and V is TRBV27; the D gene is possibly TRBD1 (5 bases). CDR3 length: 14 amino acids. From germline, CDR1 is MNHEY and CDR2 SMNVEV (reference sequence). The ends were cut back, 6 bases at V and 8 bases at J, with 17 bases in the middle. The DNA for the CDR3 is TGTGCCAGCAGAGACCCGACAGTGGTATATGAGCAGTTCTTC. It specifies CASRDPTVVYEQFF.

V usage is TRBV11-2 and J usage is TRBJ2-2; a possible D gene is TRBD2 (5 bases). Trimming pared 1 base from V and 6 bases from J, leaving 6 bases between. The CDR3 contains 13 residues. In germline, CDR1 is SGHAT, CDR2 FQNNGV. The CDR3 loop reads CASSLVRAGELFF. The DNA of the CDR3 is TGTGCCAGCAGCTTAGTGCGGGCCGGGGAGCTGTTTTTT.

This clone was recorded a few times. This chain uses TRBV6-1 with TRBJ2-7; D gene uncertain. This CDR3 region has 13 residues. Trimming stripped 6 bases from V and 0 bases from J, with 9 bases between. CDR1 is MNHNS, CDR2 SASEGT, per germline. Here the CDR3 DNA reads TGTGCCAGCAGCCCACAACGCTCCTACGAGCAGTACTTC. Translating it yields CASSPQRSYEQYF.

The rearrangement uses TRBV5-8 and TRBJ1-2; D gene ambiguous. Deletions cut 0 bases from V and 4 bases from J, with 13 bases between. The CDR3 is made up of 15 amino acids. Germline V gene lookup returns CDR1 SGHTS and CDR2 YDEGEE. This CDR3 is CASSLDRGGGYGYTF. The CDR3 DNA is TGTGCCAGCAGCTTGGATCGGGGTGGCGGCTATGGCTACACCTTC.

The chain recombines TRBV7-3 with TRBJ2-2; 10 bases align to TRBD2. Germline V gene sequence: CDR1 SGHTA, CDR2 FQGTGA. The CDR3 length is 16 residues. Germline trimming cut 4 bases from V and 6 bases from J; bases unmatched to any gene: 8. The CDR3 DNA reads as TGTGCCAGCAGCTCCCCTAGCGGGAGATACGCCGGGGAGCTGTTTTTT. This sequence encodes CASSSPSGRYAGELFF.

The rearrangement uses TRBV6-4 and TRBJ2-3, with a weak D call TRBD2 (6 bases). In germline, CDR1 is MRHNA, CDR2 SNTAGT. V lost 0 bases, J lost 2 bases, and 6 bases lay in between. The CDR3 length is 14 residues. CDR3 residues: CASSDSRDTDTQYF. The DNA for the CDR3 is TGTGCCAGCAGTGACTCGCGGGACACAGATACGCAGTATTTT.

The CDR3 sequence is CASSFVLAEETQYF. The CDR3 nucleotides are TGCGCCAGCAGCTTCGTTCTAGCGGAAGAGACCCAGTACTTC. The chain joins TRBV5-1 to TRBJ2-5; 7 positions agree with TRBD2. This CDR3 spans 14 amino acids. In germline, CDR1 is SGHRS, CDR2 YFSETQ. The trim removed 2 bases at V and 3 bases at J, leaving 4 bases unmatched.

The J gene is TRBJ2-3, the V gene TRBV7-6, with 7 bases fitting TRBD1. V dropped 3 bases and J dropped 3; count of bases not matched to a gene: 6. Germline values: CDR1 SGHVS, CDR2 FNYEAQ. This CDR3 is 15 amino acids long. The CDR3 sequence: CASSLTGFLTDTQYF. In nucleotides, the CDR3 is TGTGCCAGCAGCTTGACAGGGTTTCTGACAGATACGCAGTATTTT.

This clone was counted only a few times. This sequence joins TRBV5-1 and TRBJ1-3; TRBD1 might be the D (6 bases). Per germline, CDR1 SGHRS and CDR2 YFSETQ. V lost 5 bases and J lost 2, with 14 bases in between. The CDR3 contains 15 residues. The CDR3 loop reads CASSDTGFAGNTIYF. DNA for the CDR3: TGCGCCAGCAGTGATACAGGGTTCGCTGGAAACACCATATATTTT.

The chain recombines TRBV2 with TRBJ1-1, with a weak D call TRBD1 (6 bases). Trimming left V 6 bases short and J 4 bases short, with 15 bases between. Looked up from germline, CDR1 is SNHLY and CDR2 is FYNNEI. The CDR3 has 14 residues. CDR3 sequence (DNA): TGTGCCAGCAGAGAACAGGGAAGTGGCACTGAAGCTTTCTTT. It specifies CASREQGSGTEAFF. The full variable domain, completed using reference TRBV2 and TRBJ1-1, is EPEVTQTPSHQVTQMGQEVILRCVPISNHLYFYWYRQILGQKVEFLVSFYNNEISEKSEIFDDQFSVERPDGSNFTLKIRSTKLEDSAMYFCASREQGSGTEAFFGQGTRLTVV.